This note documents a single T cell receptor beta chain sequence. Random hexamers primed reverse transcription of about 0.45 to 1 ug RNA. Amplification of TCR beta CDR3 used immunoSEQ multiplex PCR across 54 Vbeta and 13 Jbeta. TCRdb analysed the immunoSEQ multiplex PCR reads with MiXCR anew, one entry per CDR3 protein. The sample contains hundreds of thousands of distinct CDR3 sequences, around 95% of which appear only once. The sample is drawn from a study of CD8 T cells in Susac syndrome. Sequencing of TCR beta was performed on blood CD8+ and CD4+ T cells. The multiple sclerosis control group comprised treatment-naive patients with stable or active relapsing-remitting disease. Purification of the CD8+ and CD4+ T cells relied on negative isolation, and TEMRA cells underwent FACS enrichment. V was pared by 2 bases and J by 5 bases, with 8 bases of the junction left unmatched. From germline, CDR1 is MNHEY and CDR2 SVGAGI. This CDR3 has 15 residues.

The chain employs TRBV6-5 and TRBJ1-1; 7 bases align to TRBD1. The receptor was isolated from a human donor with multiple sclerosis. The specimen sequenced was CD4+ T cells from PBMCs. The CDR3 bases are TGTGCCAGCAGTTACAGGGCAGGGGGACGAACTGAAGCTTTCTTT. Amino acid sequence: CASSYRAGGRTEAFF.